The source of this T cell receptor (beta chain) is a study of cytomegalovirus exposure and HLA in healthy donors. Study results and limitations: Information on immune exposure was restricted to one variable (CMV serostatus). TCR beta sequences reportedly predicted the HLA-A and HLA-B alleles of most subjects accurately. Earlier analysis yielded a pattern in which most TCR beta V segments were productive about 90% or about 30% of the time.

The PCR contained 60 Vbeta and 13 Jbeta primers. Produced via immunoSEQ multiplex PCR; TCRdb's table is partial and in-frame only. The sample carries roughly 190,000 clones, about four fifths recorded once. Concerning this clone: What it binds is unknown.

The CDR3 totals 14 residues. Germline lookup yields CDR1 SQVTM and CDR2 ANQGSEA. The chain couples TRBV29-1 to TRBJ2-5; TRBD2 matches at 10 bases. The end of the DNA is better explained by TRBJ2-7, so the J call may be wrong. Source material: PBMCs. This sequence was found in a man in his thirties or forties in good health and CMV-seropositive. This CDR3 reads CSATSGLAPYEQYF. CDR3 sequence (DNA): TGCAGCGCAACATCGGGACTAGCGCCCTACGAGCAGTACTTC.